The 2 T cell receptor beta chains given below trace back to one sample, sequenced in a study of T cell responses to AZD1222 COVID-19 vaccine. Sequencing was performed with immunoSEQ multiplex PCR; in TCRdb, only in-frame clones are kept and a portion is missing. The repertoire holds some 170,000 clones, with 75% to 90% as singletons. The sequencing used peripheral blood, collected 28 days after the second dose of the MenACWY control vaccine. Every receptor here comes from an adult who received the MenACWY meningococcal vaccine as a control.

The V and J genes are TRBV11-3 and TRBJ2-1, with 9 bases aligning to TRBD2. The CDR3 length is 16 residues. Germline V gene data show CDR1 as SGHNT and CDR2 as YENEEA. V lost 5 bases to trimming and J lost 4 bases; unmatched junction nucleotides: 9. CDR3 DNA: TGTGCCAGCAGCCTTAGCGGGGCGGGAGGGTACAATGAGCAGTTCTTC. Its translation: CASSLSGAGGYNEQFF. Looking up the rest from reference TRBV11-3 and TRBJ2-1 gives the full variable domain: EAGVVQSPRYKIIEKKQPVAFWCNPISGHNTLYWYLQNLGQGPELLIRYENEEAVDDSQLPKDRFSAERLKGVDSTLKIQPAELGDSAVYLCASSLSGAGGYNEQFFGPGTRLTVL.

The J gene is TRBJ2-5, the V gene TRBV15; TRBD2 matches at 8 bases. Per the germline V gene, CDR1 is LNHNV and CDR2 is YYDKDF (reference sequence). The CDR3 has 16 amino acids. The V segment lost 0 bases and the J segment 4 bases; nucleotides outside the gene matches: 7. CDR3 DNA: TGTGCCACCAGCAGAGAAGGAGCGGGGGCCCTAGAGACCCAGTACTTC. Its translation is CATSREGAGALETQYF.